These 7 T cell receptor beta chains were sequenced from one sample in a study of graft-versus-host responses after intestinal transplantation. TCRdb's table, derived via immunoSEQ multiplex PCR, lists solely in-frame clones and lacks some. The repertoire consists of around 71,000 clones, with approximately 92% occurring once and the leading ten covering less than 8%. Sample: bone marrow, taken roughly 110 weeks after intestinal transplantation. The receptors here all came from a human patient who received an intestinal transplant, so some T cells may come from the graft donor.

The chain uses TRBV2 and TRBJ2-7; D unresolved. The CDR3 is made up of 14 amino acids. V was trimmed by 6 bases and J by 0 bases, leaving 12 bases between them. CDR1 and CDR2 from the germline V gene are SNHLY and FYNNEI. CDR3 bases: TGTGCCAGCAGGCCGGGTGGGGTCTCCTACGAGCAGTACTTC. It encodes CASRPGGVSYEQYF.

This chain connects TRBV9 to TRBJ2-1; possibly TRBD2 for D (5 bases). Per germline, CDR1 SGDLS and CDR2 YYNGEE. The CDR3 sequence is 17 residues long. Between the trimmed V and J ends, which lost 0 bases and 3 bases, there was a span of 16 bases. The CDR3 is CASSVDSPGLIYNEQFF. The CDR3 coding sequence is TGTGCCAGCAGCGTAGATAGCCCCGGACTTATCTACAATGAGCAGTTCTTC. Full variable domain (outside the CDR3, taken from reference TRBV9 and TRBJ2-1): DSGVTQTPKHLITATGQRVTLRCSPRSGDLSVYWYQQSLDQGLQFLIQYYNGEERAKGNILERFSAQQFPDLHSELNLSSLELGDSALYFCASSVDSPGLIYNEQFFGPGTRLTVL.

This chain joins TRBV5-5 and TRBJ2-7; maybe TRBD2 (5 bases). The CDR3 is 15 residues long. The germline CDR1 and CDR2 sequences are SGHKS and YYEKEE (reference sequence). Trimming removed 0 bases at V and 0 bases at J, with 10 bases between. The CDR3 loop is CASSLERAPSYEQYF. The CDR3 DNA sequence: TGTGCCAGCAGCTTGGAGAGGGCTCCCTCCTACGAGCAGTACTTC.

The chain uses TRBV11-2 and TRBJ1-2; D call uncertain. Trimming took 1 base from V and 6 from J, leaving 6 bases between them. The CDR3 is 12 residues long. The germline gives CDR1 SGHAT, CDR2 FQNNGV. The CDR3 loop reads CASSLGQDGYTF. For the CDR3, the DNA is TGTGCCAGCAGCTTAGGGCAGGATGGCTACACCTTC. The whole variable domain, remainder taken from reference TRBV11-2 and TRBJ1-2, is EAGVAQSPRYKIIEKRQSVAFWCNPISGHATLYWYQQILGQGPKLLIQFQNNGVVDDSQLPKDRFSAERLKGVDSTLKIQPAKLEDSAVYLCASSLGQDGYTFGSGTRLTVV.

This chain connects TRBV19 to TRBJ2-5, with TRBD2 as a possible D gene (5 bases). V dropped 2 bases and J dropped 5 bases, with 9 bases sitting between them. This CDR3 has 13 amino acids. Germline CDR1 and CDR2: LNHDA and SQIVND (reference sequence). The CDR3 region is CASSISREETQYF. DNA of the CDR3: TGTGCCAGTAGTATAAGTAGGGAGGAGACCCAGTACTTC.

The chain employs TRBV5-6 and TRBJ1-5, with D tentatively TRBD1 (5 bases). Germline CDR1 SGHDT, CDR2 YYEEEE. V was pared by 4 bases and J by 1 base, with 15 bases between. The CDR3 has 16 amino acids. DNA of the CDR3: TGTGCCAGCAGCCCAAGGGACCGCTCGAGCAATCAGCCCCAGCATTTT. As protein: CASSPRDRSSNQPQHF.

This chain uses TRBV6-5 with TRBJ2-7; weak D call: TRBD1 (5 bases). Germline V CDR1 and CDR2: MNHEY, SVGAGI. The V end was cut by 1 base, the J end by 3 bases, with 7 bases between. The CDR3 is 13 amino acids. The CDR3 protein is CASSYYTGYEQYF. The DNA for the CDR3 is TGTGCCAGCAGTTACTATACAGGCTACGAGCAGTACTTC.